This paragraph covers one T cell receptor beta chain sequence. This sample is part of a study of CD8 T cells in Susac syndrome. CDR1 is LGHDT, CDR2 YNNKEL, per germline (reference sequence). The CDR3 is 15 residues long. V lost 0 bases, J lost 7 bases, and 15 bases lay in between. Random hexamers served to reverse transcribe roughly 0.5 to 1 ug RNA. MiXCR was run by TCRdb on the immunoSEQ multiplex PCR reads, yielding one entry per CDR3 protein. The sample lists roughly 80,000 distinct CDR3 sequences, roughly 94% occurring once. The sample taken for sequencing was CD8+ T cells from PBMCs. The rearrangement uses TRBV3-1 and TRBJ2-5, with D possibly called TRBD1 or TRBD2 (5 bases each). The sequence derives from a human donor with Susac syndrome. The CDR3 spells CASSQDKGRRGTQYF. Here the CDR3 DNA reads TGTGCCAGCAGCCAAGATAAGGGGAGACGAGGGACCCAGTACTTC.